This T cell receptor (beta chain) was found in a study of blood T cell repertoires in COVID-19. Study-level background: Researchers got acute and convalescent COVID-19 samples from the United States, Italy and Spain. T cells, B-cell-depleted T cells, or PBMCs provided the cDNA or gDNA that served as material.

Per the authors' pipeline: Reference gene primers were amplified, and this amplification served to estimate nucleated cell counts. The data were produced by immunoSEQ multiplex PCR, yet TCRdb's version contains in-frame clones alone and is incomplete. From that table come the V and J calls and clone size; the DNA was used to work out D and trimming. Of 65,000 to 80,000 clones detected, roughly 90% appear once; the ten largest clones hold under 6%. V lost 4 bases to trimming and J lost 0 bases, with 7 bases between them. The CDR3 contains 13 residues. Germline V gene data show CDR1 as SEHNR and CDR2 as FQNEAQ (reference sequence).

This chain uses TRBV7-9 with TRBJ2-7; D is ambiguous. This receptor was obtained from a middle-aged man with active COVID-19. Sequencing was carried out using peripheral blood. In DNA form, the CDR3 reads TGTGCCAGCAGCTCCTACCACTCCTACGAGCAGTACTTC. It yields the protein CASSSYHSYEQYF.